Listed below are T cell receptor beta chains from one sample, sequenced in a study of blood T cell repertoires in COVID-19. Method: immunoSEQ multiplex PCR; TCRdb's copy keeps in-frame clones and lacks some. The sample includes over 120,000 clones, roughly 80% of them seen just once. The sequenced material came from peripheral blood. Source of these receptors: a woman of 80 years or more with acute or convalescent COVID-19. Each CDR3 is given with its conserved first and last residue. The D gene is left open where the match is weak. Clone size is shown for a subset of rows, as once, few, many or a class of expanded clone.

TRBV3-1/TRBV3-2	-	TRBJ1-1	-	CASSQGQTNTEAFF	TGTGCCAGCAGCCAAGGACAGACGAACACTGAAGCTTTCTTT
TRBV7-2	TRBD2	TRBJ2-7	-	CASSLRTSGGSSYEQYF	TGTGCCAGCAGCCTAAGGACTAGCGGGGGGTCCTCCTACGAGCAGTACTTC
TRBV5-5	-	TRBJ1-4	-	CASSLALGPRNEKLFF	TGTGCCAGCAGCTTGGCCTTGGGGCCGAGAAATGAAAAACTGTTTTTT
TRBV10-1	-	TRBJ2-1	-	CASSESGRYEQFF	TGCGCCAGCAGTGAGTCGGGGCGGTATGAGCAGTTCTTC
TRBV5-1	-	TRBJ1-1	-	CASSSQENTEAFF	TGCGCCAGCAGCTCCCAGGAGAACACTGAAGCTTTCTTT
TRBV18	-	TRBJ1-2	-	CASSPNPSTDPYGYTF	TGTGCCAGCTCACCCAACCCTTCGACAGATCCCTATGGCTACACCTTC
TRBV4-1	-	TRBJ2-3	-	CASSQGDTIDTQYF	TGCGCCAGCAGCCAAGGGGACACTATCGATACGCAGTATTTT
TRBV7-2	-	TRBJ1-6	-	CASTRIGENSPLHF	TGTGCCAGCACCCGGATAGGGGAAAATTCACCCCTCCACTTT
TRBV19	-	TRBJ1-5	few	CASSWDISGNQPQHF	TGTGCCAGTAGCTGGGACATTTCTGGCAATCAGCCCCAGCATTTT
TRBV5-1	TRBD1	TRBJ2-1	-	CASTGTAYNEQFF	TGCGCCAGCACGGGGACAGCATACAATGAGCAGTTCTTC
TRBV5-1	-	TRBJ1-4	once	CASSLQGGREKLFF	TGCGCCAGCAGCTTGCAAGGGGGTCGAGAAAAACTGTTTTTT
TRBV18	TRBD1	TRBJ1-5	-	CASSPGQGSNQPQHF	TGTGCCAGCTCACCAGGACAGGGATCCAATCAGCCCCAGCATTTT
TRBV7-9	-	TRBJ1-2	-	CASSLSPSLDYTF	TGTGCCAGCAGCTTAAGTCCATCTTTAGACTACACCTTC
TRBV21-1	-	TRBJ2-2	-	CASSKGSKRGSKSGTGELFF	TGTGCCAGCAGCAAAGGGTCCAAGCGGGGGAGCAAATCGGGCACCGGGGAGCTGTTTTTT
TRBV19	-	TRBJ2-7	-	CASSIGANEQYF	TGTGCCAGTAGTATAGGGGCGAACGAGCAGTACTTC